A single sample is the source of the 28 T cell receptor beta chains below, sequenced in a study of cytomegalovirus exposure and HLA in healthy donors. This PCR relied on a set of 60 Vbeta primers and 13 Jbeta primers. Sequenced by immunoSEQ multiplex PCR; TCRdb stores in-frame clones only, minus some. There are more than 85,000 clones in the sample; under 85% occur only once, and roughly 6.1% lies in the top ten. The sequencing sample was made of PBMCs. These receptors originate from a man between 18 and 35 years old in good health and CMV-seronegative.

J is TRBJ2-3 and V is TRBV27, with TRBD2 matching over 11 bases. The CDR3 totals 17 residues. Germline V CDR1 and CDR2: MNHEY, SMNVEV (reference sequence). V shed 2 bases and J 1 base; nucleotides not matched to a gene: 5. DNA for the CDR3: TGTGCCAGCAGTTTAAAGGGGACTAGCGGACGCACAGATACGCAGTATTTT. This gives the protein CASSLKGTSGRTDTQYF.

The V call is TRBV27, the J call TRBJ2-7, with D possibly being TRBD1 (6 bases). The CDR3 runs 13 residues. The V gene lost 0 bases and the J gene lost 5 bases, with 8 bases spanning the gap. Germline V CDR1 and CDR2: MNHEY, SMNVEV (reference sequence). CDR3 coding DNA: TGTGCCAGCAGTTTATCGGGGGCCGACGAGCAGTACTTC. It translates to CASSLSGADEQYF.

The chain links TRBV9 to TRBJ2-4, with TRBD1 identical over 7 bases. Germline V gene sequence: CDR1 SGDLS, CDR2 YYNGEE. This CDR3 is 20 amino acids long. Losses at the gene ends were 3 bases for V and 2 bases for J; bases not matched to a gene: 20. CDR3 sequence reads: CASSAQQTGSSEVSKNIQYF. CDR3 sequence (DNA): TGTGCCAGCAGCGCTCAACAGACAGGGTCGAGCGAGGTGTCCAAAAACATTCAGTACTTC.

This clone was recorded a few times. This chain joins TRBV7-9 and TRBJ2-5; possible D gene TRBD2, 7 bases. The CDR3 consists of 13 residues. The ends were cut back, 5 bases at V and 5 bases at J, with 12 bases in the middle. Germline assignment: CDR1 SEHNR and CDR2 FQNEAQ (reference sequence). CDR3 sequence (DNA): TGTGCCAGCAGCCCGGGGGGCGCGGAGACCCAGTACTTC. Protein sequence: CASSPGGAETQYF. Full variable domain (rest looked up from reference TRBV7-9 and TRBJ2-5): DTGVSQNPRHKITKRGQNVTFRCDPISEHNRLYWYRQTLGQGPEFLTYFQNEAQLEKSRLLSDRFSAERPKGSFSTLEIQRTEQGDSAMYLCASSPGGAETQYFGPGTRLLVL.

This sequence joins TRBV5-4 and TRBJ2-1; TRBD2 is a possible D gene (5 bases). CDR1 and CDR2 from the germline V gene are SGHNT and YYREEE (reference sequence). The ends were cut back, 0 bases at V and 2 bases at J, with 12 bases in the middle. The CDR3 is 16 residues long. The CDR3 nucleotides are TGTGCCAGCAGCTTGGGTAATAGCGCCGCCTACAATGAGCAGTTCTTC. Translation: CASSLGNSAAYNEQFF. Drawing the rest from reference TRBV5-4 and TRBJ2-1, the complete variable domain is ETGVTQSPTHLIKTRGQQVTLRCSSQSGHNTVSWYQQALGQGPQFIFQYYREEENGRGNFPPRFSGLQFPNYSSELNVNALELDDSALYLCASSLGNSAAYNEQFFGPGTRLTVL.

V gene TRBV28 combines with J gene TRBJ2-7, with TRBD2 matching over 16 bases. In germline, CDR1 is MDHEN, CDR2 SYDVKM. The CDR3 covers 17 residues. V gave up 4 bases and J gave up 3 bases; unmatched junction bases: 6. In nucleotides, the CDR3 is TGTGCCAGCAGTTCAACGGGACTAGCGGGAGGGTTCTACGAGCAGTACTTC. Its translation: CASSSTGLAGGFYEQYF.

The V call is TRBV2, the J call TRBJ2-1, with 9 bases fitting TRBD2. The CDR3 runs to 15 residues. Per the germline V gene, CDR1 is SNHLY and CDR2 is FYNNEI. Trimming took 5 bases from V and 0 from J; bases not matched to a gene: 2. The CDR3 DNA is TGTGCCAGCAGTCCGACTAGCGGCTCCTACAATGAGCAGTTCTTC. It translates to CASSPTSGSYNEQFF.

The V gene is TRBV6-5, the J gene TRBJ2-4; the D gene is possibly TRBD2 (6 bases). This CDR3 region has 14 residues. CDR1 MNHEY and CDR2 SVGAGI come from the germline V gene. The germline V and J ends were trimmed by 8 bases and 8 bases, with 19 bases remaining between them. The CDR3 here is CASATGGDSDIQYF. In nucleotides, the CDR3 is TGTGCCAGCGCTACCGGAGGGGATAGCGACATTCAGTACTTC.

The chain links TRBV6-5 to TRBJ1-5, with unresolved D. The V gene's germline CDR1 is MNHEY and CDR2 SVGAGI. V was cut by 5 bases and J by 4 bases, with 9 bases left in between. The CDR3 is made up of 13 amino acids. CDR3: CASSRGGNQPQHF. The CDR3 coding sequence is TGTGCCAGCAGTCGGGGAGGAAATCAGCCCCAGCATTTT.

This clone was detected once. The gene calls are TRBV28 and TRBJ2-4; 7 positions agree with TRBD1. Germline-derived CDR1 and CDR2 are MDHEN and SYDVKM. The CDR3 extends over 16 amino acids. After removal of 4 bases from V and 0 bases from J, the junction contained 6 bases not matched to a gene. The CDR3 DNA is TGTGCCAGCAGTTCCGGACAGGAACTAGCCAAAAACATTCAGTACTTC. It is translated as CASSSGQELAKNIQYF.

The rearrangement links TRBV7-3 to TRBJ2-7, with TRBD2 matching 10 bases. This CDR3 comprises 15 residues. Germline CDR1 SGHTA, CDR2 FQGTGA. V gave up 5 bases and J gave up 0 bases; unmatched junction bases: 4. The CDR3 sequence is CASSPLAGSSYEQYF. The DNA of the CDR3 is TGTGCCAGCAGCCCACTAGCGGGGAGCTCCTACGAGCAGTACTTC.

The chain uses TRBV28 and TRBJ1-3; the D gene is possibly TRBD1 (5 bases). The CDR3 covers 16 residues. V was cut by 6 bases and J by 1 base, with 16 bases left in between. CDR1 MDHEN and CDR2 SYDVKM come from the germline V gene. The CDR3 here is CASSWRGAGSGNTIYF. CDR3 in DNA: TGTGCCAGCAGCTGGAGGGGAGCGGGGTCTGGAAACACCATATATTTT.

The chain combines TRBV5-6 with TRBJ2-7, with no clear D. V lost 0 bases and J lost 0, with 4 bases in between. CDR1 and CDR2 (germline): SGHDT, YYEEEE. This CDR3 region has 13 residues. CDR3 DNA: TGTGCCAGCAGCTTGGCTAGCTCCTACGAGCAGTACTTC. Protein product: CASSLASSYEQYF. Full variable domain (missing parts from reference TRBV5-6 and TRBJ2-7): DAGVTQSPTHLIKTRGQQVTLRCSPKSGHDTVSWYQQALGQGPQFIFQYYEEEERQRGNFPDRFSGHQFPNYSSELNVNALLLGDSALYLCASSLASSYEQYFGPGTRLTVT.

CDR3 nucleotides: TGTGCCAGCAGTGAATGGGCTAGCGGCTACAATGAGCAGTTCTTC. Protein: CASSEWASGYNEQFF. The genes are TRBV6-1 and TRBJ2-1; 7 bases agree with TRBD2. This CDR3 spans 15 amino acids. Germline V gene lookup returns CDR1 MNHNS and CDR2 SASEGT. The ends lost 2 bases at V and 3 bases at J; junction bases unmatched: 4.

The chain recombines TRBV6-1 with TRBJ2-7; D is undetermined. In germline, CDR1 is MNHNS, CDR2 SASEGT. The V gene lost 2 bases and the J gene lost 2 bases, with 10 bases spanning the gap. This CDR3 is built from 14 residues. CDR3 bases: TGTGCCAGCAGTGAAAGTCTGGGCCCCTACGAGCAGTACTTC. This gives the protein CASSESLGPYEQYF.

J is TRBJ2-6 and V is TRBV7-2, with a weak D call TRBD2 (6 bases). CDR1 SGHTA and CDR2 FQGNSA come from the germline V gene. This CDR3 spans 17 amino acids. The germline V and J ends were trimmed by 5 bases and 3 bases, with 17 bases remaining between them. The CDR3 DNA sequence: TGTGCCAGCAGCCCCCAGGCCCTGGGGGGTGGGGCCAACGTCCTGACTTTC. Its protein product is CASSPQALGGGANVLTF. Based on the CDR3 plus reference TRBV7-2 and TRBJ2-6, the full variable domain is GAGVSQSPSNKVTEKGKDVELRCDPISGHTALYWYRQSLGQGLEFLIYFQGNSAPDKSGLPSDRFSAERTGGSVSTLTIQRTQQEDSAVYLCASSPQALGGGANVLTFGAGSRLTVL.

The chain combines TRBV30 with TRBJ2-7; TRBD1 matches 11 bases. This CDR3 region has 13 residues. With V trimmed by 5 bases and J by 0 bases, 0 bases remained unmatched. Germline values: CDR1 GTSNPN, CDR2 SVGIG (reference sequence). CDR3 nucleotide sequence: TGTGCCTGGGGGACAGGGGGCTCCTACGAGCAGTACTTC. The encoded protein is CAWGTGGSYEQYF.

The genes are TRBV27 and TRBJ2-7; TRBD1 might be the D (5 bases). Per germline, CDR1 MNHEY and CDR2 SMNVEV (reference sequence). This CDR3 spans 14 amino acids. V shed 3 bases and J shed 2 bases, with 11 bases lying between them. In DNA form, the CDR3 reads TGTGCCAGCAGTTTTAGGGGTTTTGCCTACGAGCAGTACTTC. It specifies CASSFRGFAYEQYF.

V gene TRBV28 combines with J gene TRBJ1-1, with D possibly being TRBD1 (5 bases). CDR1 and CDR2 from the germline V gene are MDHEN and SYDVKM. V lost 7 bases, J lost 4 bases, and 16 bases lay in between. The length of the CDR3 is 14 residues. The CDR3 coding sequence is TGTGCCAGCATGGGATTCTCCGGGGGCACTGAAGCTTTCTTT. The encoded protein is CASMGFSGGTEAFF.

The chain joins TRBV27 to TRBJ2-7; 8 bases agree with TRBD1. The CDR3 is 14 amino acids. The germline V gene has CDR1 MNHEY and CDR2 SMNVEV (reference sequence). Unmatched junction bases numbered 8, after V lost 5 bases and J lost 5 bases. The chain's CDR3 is CASSPRTGKDEQYF. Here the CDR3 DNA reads TGTGCCAGCAGTCCACGGACAGGGAAGGACGAGCAGTACTTC.

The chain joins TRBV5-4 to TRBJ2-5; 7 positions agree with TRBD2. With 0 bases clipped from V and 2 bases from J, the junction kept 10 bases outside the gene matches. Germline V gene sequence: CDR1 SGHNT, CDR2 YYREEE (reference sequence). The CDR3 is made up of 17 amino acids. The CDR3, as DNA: TGTGCCAGCAGCTTGGTGCCTAGCGGAGAATATCAAGAGACCCAGTACTTC. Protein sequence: CASSLVPSGEYQETQYF.

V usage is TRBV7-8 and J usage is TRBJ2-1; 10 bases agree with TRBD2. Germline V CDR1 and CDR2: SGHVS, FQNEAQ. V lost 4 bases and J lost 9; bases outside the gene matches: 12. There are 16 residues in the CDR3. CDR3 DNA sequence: TGTGCCAGCAGCTCCGATCGGACTAGCGGAGGGGGTGAGCAGTTCTTC. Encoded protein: CASSSDRTSGGGEQFF. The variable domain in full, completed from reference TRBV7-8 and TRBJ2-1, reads GAGVSQSPRYKVAKRGQDVALRCDPISGHVSLFWYQQALGQGPEFLTYFQNEAQLDKSGLPSDRFFAERPEGSVSTLKIQRTQQEDSAVYLCASSSDRTSGGGEQFFGPGTRLTVL.

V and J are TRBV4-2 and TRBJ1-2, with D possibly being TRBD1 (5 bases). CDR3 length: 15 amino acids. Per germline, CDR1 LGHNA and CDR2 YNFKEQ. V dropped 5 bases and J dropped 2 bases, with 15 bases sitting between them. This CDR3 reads CASSLGGRKNYGYTF. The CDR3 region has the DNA TGTGCCAGCAGCTTGGGGGGACGGAAGAACTATGGCTACACCTTC.

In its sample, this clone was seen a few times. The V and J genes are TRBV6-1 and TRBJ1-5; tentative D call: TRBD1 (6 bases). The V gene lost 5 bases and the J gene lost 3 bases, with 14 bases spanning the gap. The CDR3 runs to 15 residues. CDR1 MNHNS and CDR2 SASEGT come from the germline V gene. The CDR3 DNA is TGTGCCAGCAGTAACCGGGACATACCCAATCAGCCCCAGCATTTT. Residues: CASSNRDIPNQPQHF.

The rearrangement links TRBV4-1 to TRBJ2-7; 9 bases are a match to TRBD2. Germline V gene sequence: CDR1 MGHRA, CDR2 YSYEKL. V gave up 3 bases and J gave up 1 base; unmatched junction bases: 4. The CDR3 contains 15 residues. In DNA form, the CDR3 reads TGCGCCAGCAGCCACACGGCGGGAGGGTCCTACGAGCAGTACTTC. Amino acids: CASSHTAGGSYEQYF.

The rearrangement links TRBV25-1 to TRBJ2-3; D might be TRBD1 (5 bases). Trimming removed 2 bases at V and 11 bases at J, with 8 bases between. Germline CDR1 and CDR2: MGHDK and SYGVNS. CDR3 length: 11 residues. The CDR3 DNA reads TGTGCCAGCAGTGAACTAGGGGTGCAGTATTTT. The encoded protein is CASSELGVQYF.

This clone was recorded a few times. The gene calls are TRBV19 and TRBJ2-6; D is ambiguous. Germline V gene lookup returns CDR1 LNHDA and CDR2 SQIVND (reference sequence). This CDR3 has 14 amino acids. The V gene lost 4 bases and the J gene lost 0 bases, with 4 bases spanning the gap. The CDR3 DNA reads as TGTGCCAGTAGTACCGTCTCTGGGGCCAACGTCCTGACTTTC. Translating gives CASSTVSGANVLTF.

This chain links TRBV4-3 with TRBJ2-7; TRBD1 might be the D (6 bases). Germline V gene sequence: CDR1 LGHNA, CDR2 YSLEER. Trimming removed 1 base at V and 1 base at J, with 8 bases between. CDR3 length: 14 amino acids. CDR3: CASSQAGQSYEQYF. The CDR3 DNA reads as TGCGCCAGCAGCCAAGCCGGACAGTCCTACGAGCAGTACTTC.